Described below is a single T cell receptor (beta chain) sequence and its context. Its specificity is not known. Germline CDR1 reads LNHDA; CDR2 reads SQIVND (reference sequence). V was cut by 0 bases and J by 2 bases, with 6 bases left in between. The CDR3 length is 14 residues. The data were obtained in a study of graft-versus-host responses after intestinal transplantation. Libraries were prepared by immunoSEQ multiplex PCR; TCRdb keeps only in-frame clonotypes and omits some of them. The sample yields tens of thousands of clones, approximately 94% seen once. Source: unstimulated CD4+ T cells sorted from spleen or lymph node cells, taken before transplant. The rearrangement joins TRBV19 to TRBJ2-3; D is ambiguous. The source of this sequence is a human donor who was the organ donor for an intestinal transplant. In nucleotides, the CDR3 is TGTGCCAGTAGTATAGACTATTCCACAGATACGCAGTATTTT. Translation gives CASSIDYSTDTQYF.